This T cell receptor (beta chain) was profiled in a study of blood T cell repertoires in COVID-19. The CDR3 totals 17 residues. Sequencing used immunoSEQ multiplex PCR; TCRdb keeps in-frame clones, though not all of them. The sample consists of 200,000 to 250,000 clones, 80% to 90% of them appearing once. The chain carries TRBV21-1 and TRBJ1-2; no DNA check was done on the table's D call, TRBD1. TRBV21-1 is a pseudogene. The sequence derives from a woman aged 55-69 years who had recovered from COVID-19. Input material: peripheral blood. The CDR3 region has the DNA TGTGCCAGCAGCAAAAATGAGACAGGGGACCTTGGCTATGGCTACACCTTC. This translates into CASSKNETGDLGYGYTF.